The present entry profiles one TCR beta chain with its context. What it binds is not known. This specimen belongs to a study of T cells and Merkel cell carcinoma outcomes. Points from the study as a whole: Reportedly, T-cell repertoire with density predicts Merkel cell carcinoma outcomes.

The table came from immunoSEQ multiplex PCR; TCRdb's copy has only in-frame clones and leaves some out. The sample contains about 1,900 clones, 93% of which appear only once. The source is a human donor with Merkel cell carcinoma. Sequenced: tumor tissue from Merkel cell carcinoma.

The CDR3 reads CASSQGGITEAFF. The DNA for the CDR3 is TGTGCCAGCAGTCAGGGCGGAATCACTGAAGCTTTCTTT. V and J are TRBV7-3 and TRBJ1-1; a weak D match, TRBD1 (5 bases). The V gene lost 6 bases and the J gene lost 4 bases, with 12 bases spanning the gap. The CDR3 sequence is 13 residues long. Germline CDR1 reads SGHTA; CDR2 reads FQGTGA.